This TCR beta chain appears in the sequencing data of a study of cytomegalovirus exposure and HLA in healthy donors. Study overall: For the approximately 360 genotyped donors, more than 80% fell within the Caucasian-associated ancestry cluster.

The PCR had 60 Vbeta and 13 Jbeta primers. Produced via immunoSEQ multiplex PCR; TCRdb's table is partial and in-frame only. The sample carries some 200,000 clones, over 60% recorded once. Comments on this clone: The target antigen is unknown.

Germline loops: CDR1 ENHRY, CDR2 SYGVKD. The junction had 12 bases not matched to a gene; V was cut back by 11 bases and J by 9 bases. The CDR3 contains 13 residues. Findings of the study overall: Later work showed greater clonal expansion in HLA-associated TCR beta chains than in equally common others. TCR beta V segments were, for the most part, productive about 87% or about 30% of the time in an earlier analysis. There was a cluster of highly shared sequence variants that was likely a sequencing artifact.

The chain carries TRBV10-3 and TRBJ2-1, with TRBD2 matching over 8 bases. The specimen was PBMCs. This receptor was identified in a man aged 18 to 30 in good health and CMV-seronegative. The DNA of the CDR3 is TGTGCCTTGCGGGCAGCGGGAGAAGGTGAGCAGTTCTTC. Protein sequence: CALRAAGEGEQFF.